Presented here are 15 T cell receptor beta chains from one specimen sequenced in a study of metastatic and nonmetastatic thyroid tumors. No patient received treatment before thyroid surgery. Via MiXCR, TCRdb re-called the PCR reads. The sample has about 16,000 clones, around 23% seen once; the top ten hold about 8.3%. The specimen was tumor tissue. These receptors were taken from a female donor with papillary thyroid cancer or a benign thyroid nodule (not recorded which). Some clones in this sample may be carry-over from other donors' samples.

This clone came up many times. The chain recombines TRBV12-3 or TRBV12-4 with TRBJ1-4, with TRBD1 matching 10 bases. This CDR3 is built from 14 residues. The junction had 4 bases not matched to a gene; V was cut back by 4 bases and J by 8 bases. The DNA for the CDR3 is TGTGCCAGCAGTTCCCGACAGGGGGCAGAAAAACTGTTTTTT. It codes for CASSSRQGAEKLFF.

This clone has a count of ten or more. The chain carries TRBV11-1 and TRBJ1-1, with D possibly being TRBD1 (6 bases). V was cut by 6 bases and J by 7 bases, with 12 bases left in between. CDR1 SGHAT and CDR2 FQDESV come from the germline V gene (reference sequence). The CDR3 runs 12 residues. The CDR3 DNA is TGTGCCAGCAGGCCCCCAGGGGATGAAGCTTTCTTT. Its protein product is CASRPPGDEAFF.

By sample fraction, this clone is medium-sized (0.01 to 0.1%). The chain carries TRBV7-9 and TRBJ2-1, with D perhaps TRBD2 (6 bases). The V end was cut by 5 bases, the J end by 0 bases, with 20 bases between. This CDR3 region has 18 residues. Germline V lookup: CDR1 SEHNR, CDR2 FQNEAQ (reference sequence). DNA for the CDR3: TGTGCCAGCAGCCAATCCGGAGGGCTTTCGAGCTCCTACAATGAGCAGTTCTTC. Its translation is CASSQSGGLSSSYNEQFF.

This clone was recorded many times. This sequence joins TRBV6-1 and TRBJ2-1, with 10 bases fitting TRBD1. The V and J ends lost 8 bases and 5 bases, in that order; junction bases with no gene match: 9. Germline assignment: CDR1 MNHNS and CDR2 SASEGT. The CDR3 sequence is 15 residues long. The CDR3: CASLRQGAGNNEQFF. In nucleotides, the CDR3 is TGTGCCAGCCTCAGACAGGGGGCTGGGAACAATGAGCAGTTCTTC.

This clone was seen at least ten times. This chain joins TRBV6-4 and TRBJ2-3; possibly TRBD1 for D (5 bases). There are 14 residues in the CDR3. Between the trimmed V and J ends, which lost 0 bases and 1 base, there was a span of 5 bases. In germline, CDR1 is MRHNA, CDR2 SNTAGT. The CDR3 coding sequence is TGTGCCAGCAGTGACTCAGGGGGCACAGATACGCAGTATTTT. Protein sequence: CASSDSGGTDTQYF.

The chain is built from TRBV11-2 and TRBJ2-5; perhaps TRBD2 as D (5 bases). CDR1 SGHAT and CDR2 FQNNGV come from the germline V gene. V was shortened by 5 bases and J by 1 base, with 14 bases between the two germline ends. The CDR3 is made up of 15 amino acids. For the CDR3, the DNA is TGTGCCAGCAGCCAATACGGAGGACCCCAAGAGACCCAGTACTTC. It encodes CASSQYGGPQETQYF.

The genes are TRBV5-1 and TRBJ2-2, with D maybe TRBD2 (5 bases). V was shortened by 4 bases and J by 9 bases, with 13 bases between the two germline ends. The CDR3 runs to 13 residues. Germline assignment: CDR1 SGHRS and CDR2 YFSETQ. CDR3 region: CASSPRVGWELFF. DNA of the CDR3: TGCGCCAGCAGCCCGAGGGTCGGCTGGGAGCTGTTTTTT.

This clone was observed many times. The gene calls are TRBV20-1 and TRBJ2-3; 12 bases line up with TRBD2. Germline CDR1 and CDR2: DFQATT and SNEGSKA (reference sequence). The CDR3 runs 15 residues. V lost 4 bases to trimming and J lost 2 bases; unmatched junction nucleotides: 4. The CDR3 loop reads CSATLAGGITDTQYF. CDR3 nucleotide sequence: TGCAGTGCTACACTAGCGGGGGGCATCACAGATACGCAGTATTTT.

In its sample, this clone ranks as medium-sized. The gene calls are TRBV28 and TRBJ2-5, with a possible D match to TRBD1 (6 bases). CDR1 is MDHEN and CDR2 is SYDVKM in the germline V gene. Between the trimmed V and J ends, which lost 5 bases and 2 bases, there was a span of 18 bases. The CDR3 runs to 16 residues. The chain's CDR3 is CASSKPYGDTQETQYF. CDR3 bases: TGTGCCAGCAGTAAACCCTACGGGGACACTCAAGAGACCCAGTACTTC. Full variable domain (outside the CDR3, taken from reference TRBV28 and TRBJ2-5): DVKVTQSSRYLVKRTGEKVFLECVQDMDHENMFWYRQDPGLGLRLIYFSYDVKMKEKGDIPEGYSVSREKKERFSLILESASTNQTSMYLCASSKPYGDTQETQYFGPGTRLLVL.

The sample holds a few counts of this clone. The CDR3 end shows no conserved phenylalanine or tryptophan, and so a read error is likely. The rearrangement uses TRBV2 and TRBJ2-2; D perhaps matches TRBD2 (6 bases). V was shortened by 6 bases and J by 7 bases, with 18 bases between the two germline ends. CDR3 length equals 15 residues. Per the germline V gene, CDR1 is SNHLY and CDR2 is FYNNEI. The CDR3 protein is CASREREAPNGELFS. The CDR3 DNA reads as TGTGCCAGCAGGGAGAGGGAGGCTCCTAACGGGGAGCTGTTTTCT.

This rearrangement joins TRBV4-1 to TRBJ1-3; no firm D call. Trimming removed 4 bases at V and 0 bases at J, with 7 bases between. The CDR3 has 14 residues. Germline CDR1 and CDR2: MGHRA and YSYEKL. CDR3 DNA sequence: TGCGCCAGCAGCCGGGATCGCTCTGGAAACACCATATATTTT. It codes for CASSRDRSGNTIYF.

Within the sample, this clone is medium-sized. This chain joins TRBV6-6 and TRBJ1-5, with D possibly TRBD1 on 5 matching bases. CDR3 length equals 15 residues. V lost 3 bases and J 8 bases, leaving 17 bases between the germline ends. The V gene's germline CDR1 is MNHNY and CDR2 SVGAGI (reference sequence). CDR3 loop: CASSYSGQLGEPQHF. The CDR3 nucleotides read TGTGCCAGCAGTTATTCGGGGCAGCTCGGGGAGCCCCAGCATTTT.

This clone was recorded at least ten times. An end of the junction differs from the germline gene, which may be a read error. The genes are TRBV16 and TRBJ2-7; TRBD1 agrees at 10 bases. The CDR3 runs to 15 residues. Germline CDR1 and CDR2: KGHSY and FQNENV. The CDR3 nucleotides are TGTGCCAGCAGCCAAGACGGGACAGGGGAAATAGTCGAGGACTTC. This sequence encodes CASSQDGTGEIVEDF.

Here the CDR3 reads CASSQGGANTEAFF. Written as DNA, the CDR3 is TGCGCCAGCAGCCAAGGTGGAGCGAACACTGAAGCTTTCTTT. J is TRBJ1-1 and V is TRBV4-1; D not resolved. Deletions cut 1 base from V and 1 base from J, with 7 bases between. CDR1 and CDR2 (germline): MGHRA, YSYEKL. This CDR3 is 14 amino acids long.

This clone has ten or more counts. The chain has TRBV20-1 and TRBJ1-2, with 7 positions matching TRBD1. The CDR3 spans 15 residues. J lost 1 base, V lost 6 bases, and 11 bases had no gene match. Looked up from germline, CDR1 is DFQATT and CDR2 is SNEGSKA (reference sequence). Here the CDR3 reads CSAKAVQGINYGYTF. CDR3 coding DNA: TGCAGTGCCAAGGCGGTACAGGGGATTAACTATGGCTACACCTTC.